The 18 T cell receptor beta chains listed next were all sequenced from one sample in a study of shared clonotypes between healthy human individuals. TCRdb's copy holds only in-frame clones and misses some; the assay was immunoSEQ multiplex PCR. The profile shows 730,000 or so clones, roughly 70% of them singletons. The material sequenced was memory CD4+ T cells sorted from blood. Subset reported: CD45RA-negative fraction. The receptors originated from a young woman in good health.

The rearrangement links TRBV28 to TRBJ1-3; D gene uncertain. The germline CDR1 and CDR2 sequences are MDHEN and SYDVKM. The CDR3 extends over 12 amino acids. V lost 8 bases, J lost 0 bases, and 5 bases lay in between. CDR3 coding DNA: TGTGCCAGCTGGTCCTCTGGAAACACCATATATTTT. Translated: CASWSSGNTIYF.

This rearrangement joins TRBV28 to TRBJ2-7; D unclear. This CDR3 is built from 12 residues. Trimming pared 6 bases from V and 7 bases from J, leaving 13 bases between. Looked up from germline, CDR1 is MDHEN and CDR2 is SYDVKM. The CDR3 DNA sequence: TGTGCCAGCAGCTCTCATCCACGGGAGCAGTACTTC. This codes for CASSSHPREQYF.

V is TRBV30 and J is TRBJ1-4, with D hard to call. The CDR3 length is 15 residues. The germline gives CDR1 GTSNPN, CDR2 SVGIG (reference sequence). V lost 2 bases and J 0 bases, leaving 10 bases between the germline ends. The CDR3 loop is CAWSWSAATNEKLFF. As DNA, the CDR3 is TGTGCCTGGAGTTGGTCGGCTGCAACTAATGAAAAACTGTTTTTT. The whole variable domain, remainder taken from reference TRBV30 and TRBJ1-4, is SQTIHQWPATLVQPVGSPLSLECTVEGTSNPNLYWYRQAAGRGLQLLFYSVGIGQISSEVPQNLSASRPQDRQFILSSKKLLLSDSGFYLCAWSWSAATNEKLFFGSGTQLSVL.

This clone has a count of ten or more. The chain uses TRBV6-6 and TRBJ2-7, with 8 bases matching TRBD1. CDR1 MNHNY and CDR2 SVGAGI come from the germline V gene (reference sequence). Trimming removed 9 bases from V and 3 bases from J; junction bases left unmatched: 7. CDR3 length: 13 residues. The CDR3 sequence: CASYSGTGYEQYF. The CDR3 region has the DNA TGTGCCAGTTACTCCGGGACAGGCTACGAGCAGTACTTC.

The V and J genes are TRBV7-9 and TRBJ2-3; D might be TRBD2 (5 bases). This CDR3 is 13 amino acids long. V was clipped by 5 bases and J by 9 bases, with 15 bases between them. Germline V lookup: CDR1 SEHNR, CDR2 FQNEAQ (reference sequence). CDR3 sequence (DNA): TGTGCCAGCAGCCTAGGACTTATGGACACGCAGTATTTT. Translated: CASSLGLMDTQYF.

The CDR3 is CASSPLGGSLNEQFF. CDR3 bases: TGCGCCAGCAGCCCCCTTGGCGGGAGCCTCAATGAGCAGTTCTTC. The V call is TRBV5-1, the J call TRBJ2-1, with 7 bases lining up with TRBD2. The CDR3 spans 15 residues. Germline V gene lookup returns CDR1 SGHRS and CDR2 YFSETQ. V lost 4 bases to trimming and J lost 6 bases; unmatched junction nucleotides: 10.

The rearrangement uses TRBV15 and TRBJ1-5; D unclear. The germline V and J ends were trimmed by 6 bases and 6 bases, with 9 bases remaining between them. The length of the CDR3 is 12 residues. The V gene's germline CDR1 is LNHNV and CDR2 YYDKDF (reference sequence). The CDR3 reads CATRDGGQPQHF. In DNA, the CDR3 is TGTGCCACCAGGGACGGTGGTCAGCCCCAGCATTTT.

The chain joins TRBV5-4 to TRBJ2-1; 8 bases fit TRBD2. The germline CDR1 and CDR2 sequences are SGHNT and YYREEE (reference sequence). This CDR3 comprises 15 residues. After removal of 1 base from V and 0 bases from J, the junction contained 0 bases not matched to a gene. CDR3 sequence reads: CASSLSGSSYNEQFF. The CDR3 nucleotides are TGTGCCAGCAGCTTGAGCGGGAGCTCCTACAATGAGCAGTTCTTC.

This clone was detected only a few times. The genes are TRBV18 and TRBJ1-2, with D hard to call. CDR1 is KGHSH, CDR2 LQKENI, per germline. V was pared by 1 base and J by 8 bases, with 14 bases between. There are 14 residues in the CDR3. As DNA, the CDR3 is TGTGCCAGCTCACCACGGGTAGAGTCGGACGGCTACACCTTC. It yields the protein CASSPRVESDGYTF.

The chain is built from TRBV29-1 and TRBJ2-1, with D possibly called TRBD1 or TRBD2 (6 bases each). V lost 7 bases and J 9 bases, leaving 13 bases between the germline ends. Germline V gene lookup returns CDR1 SQVTM and CDR2 ANQGSEA. This CDR3 is 11 amino acids long. The CDR3 region is CSGGLAIEQFF. The DNA for the CDR3 is TGCAGCGGGGGGCTAGCGATTGAGCAGTTCTTC.

The V and J genes are TRBV11-2 and TRBJ2-1, with a weak D call TRBD2 (5 bases). CDR1 is SGHAT and CDR2 is FQNNGV in the germline V gene. The CDR3 sequence is 14 residues long. With 4 bases removed from V and 7 bases from J, the gap between germline ends came to 14 bases. CDR3 DNA: TGTGCCAGCAGCTCCTGGGATAGGAGGAATGAGCAGTTCTTC. Protein sequence: CASSSWDRRNEQFF.

About this clone itself: This sample also contains other DNA sequences that code for the same CDR3. The rearrangement uses TRBV28 and TRBJ1-2, with D unclear. The CDR3 spans 13 residues. The V and J ends lost 2 bases and 0 bases respectively, with 4 bases between them. Germline V gene data show CDR1 as MDHEN and CDR2 as SYDVKM. The CDR3 nucleotides read TGTGCCAGCAGTTTAAGCTCTAACTATGGCTACACCTTC. It encodes CASSLSSNYGYTF.

The rearrangement uses TRBV10-1 and TRBJ2-5, with a tentative D call TRBD2 (5 bases). Germline V gene data show CDR1 as WNHNN and CDR2 as SYGVQD (reference sequence). The CDR3 contains 15 residues. The V gene lost 5 bases and the J gene lost 5 bases, with 18 bases spanning the gap. CDR3 in DNA: TGCGCCAGCAGTCGACGGACTCCACGGGCGGAGACCCAGTACTTC. Its protein product is CASSRRTPRAETQYF.

J is TRBJ1-1 and V is TRBV28; D uncertain. The CDR3 length is 14 residues. The germline CDR1 and CDR2 sequences are MDHEN and SYDVKM. Trimming cost V 7 bases and J 2 bases, with 14 bases left between them. The CDR3 reads CASITLFGNTEAFF. In nucleotides, the CDR3 is TGTGCCAGCATCACTTTATTTGGAAACACTGAAGCTTTCTTT.

The genes are TRBV29-1 and TRBJ1-3; 8 nucleotides match TRBD1. CDR1 and CDR2 (germline): SQVTM, ANQGSEA. The CDR3 is made up of 13 amino acids. V shed 8 bases and J 3 bases; nucleotides not matched to a gene: 6. The CDR3 coding sequence is TGCAGCCCCCTGGACAGGGTTGGAAACACCATATATTTT. Protein product: CSPLDRVGNTIYF.

The J gene is TRBJ2-6, the V gene TRBV7-3, with unresolved D. V lost 1 base, J lost 4 bases, and 5 bases lay in between. The CDR3 totals 14 residues. Germline lookup yields CDR1 SGHTA and CDR2 FQGTGA. CDR3 in DNA: TGTGCCAGCAGCTTAATCGGCGGGGCCAACGTCCTGACTTTC. Amino acid sequence: CASSLIGGANVLTF.

This clone was recorded a few times. The rearrangement links TRBV28 to TRBJ2-2; weak D call: TRBD1 (6 bases). V lost 10 bases and J lost 2, with 11 bases in between. Germline CDR1 MDHEN, CDR2 SYDVKM. The CDR3 spans 13 residues. The CDR3 DNA is TGTGCCACCGGGACACACAACACCGGGGAGCTGTTTTTT. Residues: CATGTHNTGELFF.

V is TRBV28 and J is TRBJ2-3; possible D gene TRBD2, 7 bases. The V and J ends lost 8 bases and 2 bases respectively, with 20 bases between them. The CDR3 loop spans 16 amino acids. Germline V gives CDR1 MDHEN, CDR2 SYDVKM. CDR3 bases: TGTGCCAGCGCGCCTGGGGGGGGCGCGTCCACAGATACGCAGTATTTT. Translated: CASAPGGGASTDTQYF.